The 31 T cell receptor beta chains presented below share a single source sample, sequenced in a study of a mutant IDH1 vaccine in newly diagnosed glioma. Time point noted: week 11, during vaccination. The content of each vaccine dose was 300 ug of mutant IDH1 20-mer peptide, and topical imiquimod accompanied it. Sequencing used immunoSEQ multiplex PCR; TCRdb keeps in-frame clones, though not all of them. Here the sample spans about 60,000 clones, less than 85% being singletons. For these receptors, no antigen is known. The source material was PBMCs, sampled from a glioma patient whose treatment included an IDH1 peptide vaccine. The receptors derive from a woman aged 50 to 65 with glioma.

The chain links TRBV2 to TRBJ1-6, with 9 positions matching TRBD1. CDR3 length equals 14 residues. The germline V gene encodes CDR1 SNHLY and CDR2 FYNNEI. V lost 8 bases, J lost 7 bases, and 6 bases stayed unmatched. Here the CDR3 DNA reads TGTGCCAGCGGGCCGGACAGGGGAAATTCACCCCTCCACTTT. It specifies CASGPDRGNSPLHF.

The rearrangement links TRBV10-3 to TRBJ1-5; 10 bases are shared with TRBD1. Losses at the gene ends were 6 bases for V and 6 bases for J; bases not matched to a gene: 8. This CDR3 spans 15 amino acids. Germline CDR1 and CDR2: ENHRY and SYGVKD. The CDR3 nucleotides are TGTGCCATCAGCGATAGACAGGGGGCGGGTCAGCCCCAGCATTTT. Its protein is CAISDRQGAGQPQHF.

J is TRBJ2-3 and V is TRBV28; 8 positions match TRBD2. Trimming at V came to 5 bases and at J to 2 bases, leaving 12 bases not matched to a gene. The CDR3 is made up of 17 amino acids. Germline V lookup: CDR1 MDHEN, CDR2 SYDVKM. This CDR3 is CASSSPAAGGNTDTQYF. The DNA for the CDR3 is TGTGCCAGCAGTAGCCCCGCCGCGGGGGGAAACACAGATACGCAGTATTTT.

The V gene is TRBV2, the J gene TRBJ2-7; D call uncertain. Germline CDR1 SNHLY, CDR2 FYNNEI. The CDR3 runs 11 residues. Deletions cut 1 base from V and 7 bases from J, with 5 bases between. The CDR3 region is CASSEVGEQYF. In DNA, the CDR3 is TGTGCCAGCAGTGAAGTCGGAGAGCAGTACTTC.

V gene TRBV5-4 combines with J gene TRBJ1-1; TRBD1 might be the D (5 bases). The CDR3 length is 14 residues. Germline V lookup: CDR1 SGHNT, CDR2 YYREEE (reference sequence). Trimming pared 4 bases from V and 3 bases from J, leaving 13 bases between. The CDR3 loop reads CASSKDLQDTEAFF. The CDR3 bases are TGTGCCAGCAGCAAAGACCTACAGGACACTGAAGCTTTCTTT.

The genes are TRBV7-9 and TRBJ1-1; D not resolved. In germline, CDR1 is SEHNR, CDR2 FQNEAQ (reference sequence). The CDR3 is 11 amino acids. V was pared by 5 bases and J by 7 bases, with 8 bases between. In DNA, the CDR3 is TGTGCCAGCAGCACAAAAATTGAAGCTTTCTTT. Translating gives CASSTKIEAFF.

This sequence joins TRBV29-1 and TRBJ1-2, with TRBD1 matching over 9 bases. Germline values: CDR1 SQVTM, CDR2 ANQGSEA. CDR3 length equals 13 residues. J was trimmed by 8 bases and V by 7 bases; bases with no gene match: 11. The CDR3 loop is CSARGQGKGGYTF. The CDR3 nucleotides read TGCAGCGCGCGGGGACAGGGAAAGGGCGGCTACACCTTC.

This clone was found once. This chain connects TRBV6-5 to TRBJ2-3, with 8 bases matching TRBD2. The length of the CDR3 is 15 residues. Per germline, CDR1 MNHEY and CDR2 SVGAGI. Germline trimming cut 7 bases from V and 11 bases from J; bases unmatched to any gene: 17. CDR3 in DNA: TGTGCCAGCAATCCCGGCGGGGGGCCCGGTATGGAGCAGTATTTT. Amino acids: CASNPGGGPGMEQYF.

V gene TRBV7-8 combines with J gene TRBJ1-4; D unresolved. Germline V gene data show CDR1 as SGHVS and CDR2 as FQNEAQ. The CDR3 is made up of 13 amino acids. Trimming pared 7 bases from V and 8 bases from J, leaving 14 bases between. Written as DNA, the CDR3 is TGTGCCAGCATTGATCCTCCGGGGGAAAAACTGTTTTTT. Translating it yields CASIDPPGEKLFF.

The chain employs TRBV5-6 and TRBJ1-1; 9 bases line up with TRBD1. V lost 5 bases, J lost 6 bases, and 8 bases stayed unmatched. CDR3 length: 14 residues. Germline V gene lookup returns CDR1 SGHDT and CDR2 YYEEEE. The CDR3, as DNA: TGTGCCAGCAGTCCGATACAGGGGGCTTCTGAAGCTTTCTTT. Amino acid sequence: CASSPIQGASEAFF.

The chain carries TRBV7-2 and TRBJ1-2; D not certain. Germline values: CDR1 SGHTA, CDR2 FQGNSA. Trimming removed 5 bases from V and 5 bases from J, with 18 bases in between. The CDR3 extends over 15 amino acids. CDR3 coding DNA: TGTGCCAGCAGCCTAAGGGAGGGCGGACGATATGGCTACACCTTC. It specifies CASSLREGGRYGYTF.

The chain is built from TRBV25-1 and TRBJ2-7; D is uncertain. Germline-derived CDR1 and CDR2 are MGHDK and SYGVNS. The V end was cut by 3 bases, the J end by 0 bases, with 3 bases between. CDR3 size: 12 residues. The CDR3 loop is CASSDSSYEQYF. The CDR3 DNA reads TGTGCCAGCAGTGATAGCTCCTACGAGCAGTACTTC.

The chain employs TRBV6-5 and TRBJ2-3; maybe TRBD2 (6 bases). The CDR3 covers 13 residues. V was trimmed by 7 bases and J by 2 bases, leaving 10 bases between them. From germline, CDR1 is MNHEY and CDR2 SVGAGI. CDR3 residues: CASIGGATDTQYF. The CDR3 region has the DNA TGTGCCAGCATTGGCGGGGCCACAGATACGCAGTATTTT.

The chain combines TRBV6-1 with TRBJ2-3, with D tentatively TRBD1 (5 bases). V shed 4 bases and J shed 10 bases, with 12 bases lying between them. The CDR3 is 12 residues long. Germline values: CDR1 MNHNS, CDR2 SASEGT. CDR3 bases: TGTGCCAGCAGTGTTGGGCAGGGCGCGCAGTATTTT. Translation gives CASSVGQGAQYF.

This chain uses TRBV9 with TRBJ2-2, with no clear D. This CDR3 spans 13 amino acids. Trimming cost V 0 bases and J 7 bases, with 7 bases left between them. The germline V gene encodes CDR1 SGDLS and CDR2 YYNGEE. The CDR3 region has the DNA TGTGCCAGCAGCGTAGCCGCTGGCGGGGAGCTGTTTTTT. This sequence encodes CASSVAAGGELFF.

The CDR3 here is CASSLAGYESNQPQHF. In DNA, the CDR3 is TGCGCCAGCAGCTTGGCAGGGTATGAAAGCAATCAGCCCCAGCATTTT. The chain joins TRBV5-1 to TRBJ1-5, with TRBD1 as a possible D gene (5 bases). This CDR3 spans 16 amino acids. Deletions cut 0 bases from V and 1 base from J, with 11 bases between. Looked up from germline, CDR1 is SGHRS and CDR2 is YFSETQ.

This chain links TRBV16 with TRBJ1-1, with D unresolved. With 0 bases removed from V and 1 base from J, the gap between germline ends came to 3 bases. The CDR3 sequence is 13 residues long. Per the germline V gene, CDR1 is KGHSY and CDR2 is FQNENV. CDR3 nucleotide sequence: TGTGCCAGCAGCCAATCGGCGAACACTGAAGCTTTCTTT. Its translation: CASSQSANTEAFF.

The V call is TRBV4-2, the J call TRBJ2-4; a possible D gene is TRBD2 (6 bases). Germline values: CDR1 LGHNA, CDR2 YNFKEQ. V lost 4 bases to trimming and J lost 1 base, with 26 bases between them. The CDR3 spans 20 residues. CDR3 amino acids: CASSRDVFRDSPRAKNIQYF. The CDR3 DNA is TGTGCCAGCAGCCGGGATGTATTCCGGGACTCCCCCCGGGCCAAAAACATTCAGTACTTC.

The chain links TRBV9 to TRBJ2-5; perhaps TRBD1 as D (5 bases). Germline lookup yields CDR1 SGDLS and CDR2 YYNGEE. The CDR3 spans 14 residues. The V end was cut by 0 bases, the J end by 3 bases, with 9 bases between. As DNA, the CDR3 is TGTGCCAGCAGCGTAGAGGGCAGGGAAGAGACCCAGTACTTC. Protein product: CASSVEGREETQYF.

The V gene is TRBV29-1, the J gene TRBJ2-7, with D possibly being TRBD1 (6 bases). V lost 7 bases and J lost 3, with 16 bases in between. Looked up from germline, CDR1 is SQVTM and CDR2 is ANQGSEA. The CDR3 is 13 residues long. Written as DNA, the CDR3 is TGCAGCGCCATACAGGGTCATCACTACGAGCAGTACTTC. As protein: CSAIQGHHYEQYF.

The chain links TRBV28 to TRBJ1-6, with no clear D. V was pared by 3 bases and J by 6 bases, with 9 bases between. The CDR3 contains 14 residues. In germline, CDR1 is MDHEN, CDR2 SYDVKM. The CDR3 nucleotides are TGTGCCAGCAGTTTGGGTCAGGTTAATTCACCCCTCCACTTT. Its translation: CASSLGQVNSPLHF.

This clone showed up just a few times. The genes are TRBV5-1 and TRBJ1-1; 9 bases line up with TRBD1. V was clipped by 3 bases and J by 4 bases; unmatched bases: 13. CDR1 is SGHRS and CDR2 is YFSETQ in the germline V gene. CDR3 length: 17 residues. The DNA for the CDR3 is TGCGCCAGCAGCTCCGGGACAGGGAGTTTCCGCGGCACTGAAGCTTTCTTT. Protein sequence: CASSSGTGSFRGTEAFF.

The V gene is TRBV27, the J gene TRBJ2-1; D may match TRBD1 or TRBD2 (6 bases each). Germline lookup yields CDR1 MNHEY and CDR2 SMNVEV (reference sequence). CDR3 length: 14 amino acids. V shed 8 bases and J shed 15 bases, with 26 bases lying between them. DNA of the CDR3: TGTGCCAGCGGCTTTTTTCCTTCGGGGGCCCCAAGGTTCTTC. It specifies CASGFFPSGAPRFF.

The chain carries TRBV14 and TRBJ1-5; no reliable D call. The CDR3 length is 16 residues. Deletions cut 4 bases from V and 2 bases from J, with 15 bases between. Looked up from germline, CDR1 is SGHDN and CDR2 is FVKESK. The DNA of the CDR3 is TGTGCCAGCAGCCCGAGACGGCCTGGGGGCAATCAGCCCCAGCATTTT. Its translation is CASSPRRPGGNQPQHF. Based on the CDR3 plus reference TRBV14 and TRBJ1-5, the full variable domain is EAGVTQFPSHSVIEKGQTVTLRCDPISGHDNLYWYRRVMGKEIKFLLHFVKESKQDESGMPNNRFLAERTGGTYSTLKVQPAELEDSGVYFCASSPRRPGGNQPQHFGDGTRLSIL.

This sequence joins TRBV9 and TRBJ2-3; unclear D gene. CDR3 length: 14 residues. Germline-derived CDR1 and CDR2 are SGDLS and YYNGEE. Trimming removed 0 bases from V and 2 bases from J, with 7 bases in between. In DNA form, the CDR3 reads TGTGCCAGCAGCGTAGCAGCGAACACAGATACGCAGTATTTT. Its protein product is CASSVAANTDTQYF.

This chain joins TRBV6-1 and TRBJ2-6, with 8 bases lining up with TRBD1. The CDR3 totals 16 residues. The V segment lost 3 bases and the J segment 0 bases; nucleotides outside the gene matches: 1. Germline CDR1 and CDR2: MNHNS and SASEGT. The CDR3 sequence is CASSEDRVSGANVLTF. In DNA form, the CDR3 reads TGTGCCAGCAGTGAGGACAGGGTCTCTGGGGCCAACGTCCTGACTTTC.

V is TRBV2 and J is TRBJ1-1, with D uncertain. Germline V gene data show CDR1 as SNHLY and CDR2 as FYNNEI. V was pared by 7 bases and J by 0 bases, with 12 bases between. The CDR3 length is 14 residues. The CDR3 sequence: CASNLRRLNTEAFF. The DNA of the CDR3 is TGTGCCAGCAACCTTAGAAGGTTGAACACTGAAGCTTTCTTT.

This chain connects TRBV6-1 to TRBJ2-6, with D maybe TRBD2 (5 bases). V was shortened by 5 bases and J by 4 bases, with 12 bases between the two germline ends. The CDR3 spans 15 residues. CDR1 and CDR2 from the germline V gene are MNHNS and SASEGT. The CDR3 coding sequence is TGTGCCAGCAGTCTTCGGGGTGACGGGGCCAACGTCCTGACTTTC. Translation gives CASSLRGDGANVLTF.

The V gene is TRBV5-4, the J gene TRBJ2-5; D possibly matches TRBD1 or TRBD2 (5 bases each). This CDR3 is built from 14 residues. The V end lost 6 bases, the J end lost 2 bases, and 14 bases lay between the germline ends. CDR1 and CDR2 (germline): SGHNT, YYREEE (reference sequence). Here the CDR3 DNA reads TGTGCCAGCACCACGGGGACCCGTCAAGAGACCCAGTACTTC. Translation: CASTTGTRQETQYF.

The V call is TRBV4-1, the J call TRBJ2-7, with D maybe TRBD2 (6 bases). The CDR3 spans 14 residues. Germline V gene sequence: CDR1 MGHRA, CDR2 YSYEKL. The V end was cut by 4 bases, the J end by 2 bases, with 12 bases between. As DNA, the CDR3 is TGCGCCAGCAGCCCCTTTGGAGGGCCCTACGAGCAGTACTTC. It translates to CASSPFGGPYEQYF.

This chain links TRBV9 with TRBJ2-3; tentative D call: TRBD1 (6 bases). The CDR3 covers 14 residues. Germline-derived CDR1 and CDR2 are SGDLS and YYNGEE. V was trimmed by 0 bases and J by 4 bases, leaving 9 bases between them. The CDR3 is CASSVGDIADTQYF. CDR3 nucleotides: TGTGCCAGCAGCGTAGGGGACATCGCAGATACGCAGTATTTT.